Following are 3 T cell receptor beta chains from one sample sequenced in a study of patients and donors after allogeneic stem cell transplantation. In TCRdb, the RT-PCR reads were re-called with MiXCR into one record per CDR3 protein. The table lists 15,000 to 20,000 distinct CDR3 sequences, roughly 5% of them singletons, with roughly 37% in the top ten. Sequenced: blood, either unsorted or a sorted T cell fraction (not recorded which). The receptors originated from a human donor who was either an allogeneic HSCT recipient or a stem cell or donor lymphocyte infusion donor (not recorded which). It is not recorded whose cells these are; they may come from a transplant donor.

This clonotype was seen repeatedly, ten times or more. The V gene is TRBV7-6, the J gene TRBJ2-1; 12 nucleotides align to TRBD2. In germline, CDR1 is SGHVS, CDR2 FNYEAQ. The V and J ends lost 5 bases and 1 base, in that order; junction bases with no gene match: 15. The CDR3 loop spans 20 amino acids. Here the CDR3 DNA reads TGTGCCAGCAGCGGTAAGGTTTCTAGCGGGGGGGCCAGGTCCTACAATGAGCAGTTCTTC. Its translation: CASSGKVSSGGARSYNEQFF.

This clonotype came up many times. The J gene is TRBJ2-7, the V gene TRBV7-9; D ambiguous. The CDR3 extends over 12 amino acids. CDR1 SEHNR and CDR2 FQNEAQ come from the germline V gene (reference sequence). Trimming took off 1 base at V and 8 bases at J, with 9 bases between the two ends. The CDR3 protein is CASSLDLGKQYF. CDR3 sequence (DNA): TGTGCCAGCAGCTTAGATCTGGGCAAGCAGTACTTC. The full variable domain, rest sourced from reference TRBV7-9 and TRBJ2-7, is DTGVSQNPRHKITKRGQNVTFRCDPISEHNRLYWYRQTLGQGPEFLTYFQNEAQLEKSRLLSDRFSAERPKGSFSTLEIQRTEQGDSAMYLCASSLDLGKQYFGPGTRLTVT.

This clonotype was detected ten times or more. The rearrangement joins TRBV4-1 to TRBJ2-7, with D perhaps matching TRBD2 (6 bases). Germline assignment: CDR1 MGHRA and CDR2 YSYEKL. Trimming left V 0 bases short and J 7 bases short, with 19 bases between. The CDR3 loop spans 16 amino acids. This CDR3 reads CASSQDSGLGRREQYF. The CDR3 DNA is TGCGCCAGCAGCCAAGATTCGGGACTGGGAAGGAGGGAGCAGTACTTC.